This TCR beta chain was recorded in a study of blood T cell repertoires in COVID-19. Looking at the study overall: T cells, B-cell-depleted T cells, or PBMCs provided the cDNA or gDNA that served as material.

Per the authors' pipeline: How many nucleated cells were present was estimated from reference gene primer amplification. Produced via immunoSEQ multiplex PCR; TCRdb's table is partial and in-frame only. That table is the source of V, J and clone size, and D and trimming were worked out from the DNA. The sample lists roughly 200,000 clones, roughly 89% occurring once. Per the germline V gene, CDR1 is SGHRS and CDR2 is YFSETQ. V dropped 2 bases and J dropped 2 bases, with 11 bases sitting between them. CDR3 length equals 15 residues. The sample taken for sequencing was peripheral blood. This clonotype originated in a man in his fifties or sixties with acute or convalescent COVID-19. The chain couples TRBV5-1 to TRBJ2-1; D unresolved. As DNA, the CDR3 is TGCGCCAGCAGCTTCCTTGGAGACGCCTACAATGAGCAGTTCTTC. This codes for CASSFLGDAYNEQFF.